One sample yielded the 13 T cell receptor beta chains listed below, sequenced in a study of cytomegalovirus exposure and HLA in healthy donors. This PCR relied on a set of 60 Vbeta primers and 13 Jbeta primers. Profiled with immunoSEQ multiplex PCR; TCRdb holds only in-frame clones, not every one. The data show 100,000 or so clones, around 85% seen once. Sequencing used PBMCs. Receptors were obtained from a man aged 25 to 45 in good health and CMV-seronegative.

The sample holds one count of this clone. V gene TRBV11-1 combines with J gene TRBJ2-1, with 9 bases matching TRBD2. V shed 3 bases, J shed 5 bases, and the junction held 5 bases outside the gene matches. Per the germline V gene, CDR1 is SGHAT and CDR2 is FQDESV (reference sequence). The CDR3 totals 15 residues. The CDR3 sequence is CASSFLAGLNNEQFF. The CDR3 nucleotides read TGTGCCAGCAGCTTTCTAGCGGGACTTAACAATGAGCAGTTCTTC.

The rearrangement links TRBV5-6 to TRBJ1-3; 9 bases agree with TRBD1. CDR3 size: 17 residues. Losses at the gene ends were 0 bases for V and 0 bases for J; bases not matched to a gene: 4. Germline CDR1 reads SGHDT; CDR2 reads YYEEEE. CDR3: CASSLALDRGSGNTIYF. The CDR3 bases are TGTGCCAGCAGCTTGGCATTGGACAGGGGCTCTGGAAACACCATATATTTT.

J is TRBJ2-7 and V is TRBV6-5; weak D call: TRBD2 (5 bases). Trimming stripped 4 bases from V and 2 bases from J, with 15 bases between. In germline, CDR1 is MNHEY, CDR2 SVGAGI. This CDR3 contains 15 residues. The CDR3 sequence: CASSSQRRLTYEQYF. The CDR3 DNA reads as TGTGCCAGCAGTTCTCAGAGGAGGCTTACCTACGAGCAGTACTTC.

This rearrangement joins TRBV7-8 to TRBJ1-2; 8 nucleotides align to TRBD1. Germline CDR1 SGHVS, CDR2 FQNEAQ. Unmatched junction bases numbered 5, after V lost 3 bases and J lost 2 bases. The CDR3 has 15 amino acids. The CDR3 sequence: CASSFLAGGNYGYTF. The CDR3 DNA reads as TGTGCCAGCAGCTTTTTGGCAGGGGGCAACTATGGCTACACCTTC.

V usage is TRBV27 and J usage is TRBJ2-5, with 12 bases identical to TRBD2. V lost 6 bases, J lost 5 bases, and 7 bases stayed unmatched. CDR1 and CDR2 (germline): MNHEY, SMNVEV (reference sequence). CDR3 size: 15 residues. The CDR3 here is CASRETTSGGETQYF. The DNA for the CDR3 is TGTGCCAGCAGAGAAACAACTAGCGGGGGGGAGACCCAGTACTTC.

The CDR3 here is CASSVGSGSSPETQYF. The CDR3 bases are TGTGCCAGCAGCGTAGGTAGCGGGAGTTCCCCAGAGACCCAGTACTTC. J is TRBJ2-5 and V is TRBV9; 9 nucleotides line up with TRBD2. Germline V gives CDR1 SGDLS, CDR2 YYNGEE. This CDR3 contains 16 residues. V lost 0 bases and J lost 4; bases outside the gene matches: 7.

The chain joins TRBV4-3 to TRBJ2-7; no clear D gene. Germline V gene data show CDR1 as LGHNA and CDR2 as YSLEER. This CDR3 spans 13 amino acids. The V end was cut by 0 bases, the J end by 6 bases, with 9 bases between. CDR3 DNA: TGCGCCAGCAGCCAAGATTTTTTGAGCGAGCAGTACTTC. Protein: CASSQDFLSEQYF.

The chain carries TRBV4-1 and TRBJ2-3; 7 nucleotides agree with TRBD2. Trimming at V came to 1 base and at J to 3 bases, leaving 7 bases not matched to a gene. The length of the CDR3 is 16 residues. The V gene's germline CDR1 is MGHRA and CDR2 YSYEKL. The CDR3 region is CASSQVSGGVTDTQYF. DNA of the CDR3: TGCGCCAGCAGCCAAGTGTCGGGAGGAGTGACAGATACGCAGTATTTT.

Concerning this clone itself: The junction and the germline gene differ at one end; a read error may be behind it. The CDR3 spells CAGSPFPTHISQETQYF. The CDR3 nucleotides are TGCGCCGGCAGCCCATTCCCCACACACATTTCCCAAGAGACCCAGTACTTC. The chain has TRBV4-1 and TRBJ2-5; D unresolved. The CDR3 contains 17 residues. The V gene's germline CDR1 is MGHRA and CDR2 YSYEKL.

Details on this clone: The CDR3 carries no conserved terminal phenylalanine or tryptophan, so it likely arises from a read error. The V call is TRBV10-3, the J call TRBJ2-2; no reliable D call. This CDR3 has 14 amino acids. V was shortened by 7 bases and J by 6 bases, with 15 bases between the two germline ends. Germline-derived CDR1 and CDR2 are ENHRY and SYGVKD. CDR3 residues: CAITSRPDAGELFV. In DNA, the CDR3 is TGTGCCATCACATCACGGCCGGACGCCGGGGAGCTGTTTGTT.

The chain has TRBV29-1 and TRBJ2-3; TRBD1 aligns across 8 bases. Trimming removed 7 bases from V and 7 bases from J; junction bases left unmatched: 16. Germline CDR1 reads SQVTM; CDR2 reads ANQGSEA. The length of the CDR3 is 15 residues. The CDR3 nucleotides are TGCAGCGGGAACATCCGAGGACAGGGAGAATATACGCAGTATTTT. Residues: CSGNIRGQGEYTQYF.

The chain joins TRBV19 to TRBJ2-5, with D possibly being TRBD1 (7 bases). Trimming left V 5 bases short and J 5 bases short, with 15 bases between. This CDR3 spans 14 amino acids. The V gene's germline CDR1 is LNHDA and CDR2 SQIVND (reference sequence). The CDR3 loop reads CASSRAGGMETQYF. The CDR3 DNA sequence: TGTGCCAGTAGTCGGGCAGGGGGGATGGAGACCCAGTACTTC.

A word on this clone: Relative to the germline gene, one junction end is altered; a read error may explain this. In the same sample, other DNA sequences code for this CDR3. The chain is built from TRBV25-1 and TRBJ2-7; D is ambiguous. The germline V gene has CDR1 MGHDK and CDR2 SYGVNS. This CDR3 spans 13 amino acids. CDR3 region: CASSETGGYEQYF. CDR3 bases: TGTGCCAGCAGTGAGACCGGCGGCTACGAACAGTACTTC.